This T cell receptor (beta chain) stems from a study of blood T cell repertoires in COVID-19. As for the study in general: Both acute and convalescent COVID-19 samples were obtained from the United States, Italy and Spain.

Germline CDR1 and CDR2: MRHNA and SNTAGT. The CDR3 has 13 residues. Trimming removed 3 bases from V and 4 bases from J, with 7 bases in between. A few counts support this clone. Data came from immunoSEQ multiplex PCR; TCRdb stores just in-frame clones and leaves some out. The sample records about 200,000 clones, roughly nine tenths being singletons. The TCR sequence derives from a woman in her sixties or seventies with acute or convalescent COVID-19. The rearrangement links TRBV6-4 to TRBJ1-5; D not certain. The sample comprised peripheral blood. The CDR3 reads CASSEAGNQPQHF. The CDR3 nucleotides read TGTGCCAGCAGTGAAGCGGGGAATCAGCCCCAGCATTTT.